What follows are 6 T cell receptor beta chains derived from one specimen sequenced in a study of glioma-infiltrating T cells. The iRepertoire nested amplicon-rescue multiplex PCR amplified TCR alpha and beta CDR3s from RNA. In TCRdb, the multiplex PCR reads were re-called with MiXCR into one record per CDR3 protein. The sample carries some 90,000 distinct CDR3 sequences, 40% recorded once. Input material: glioma tissue, nonneoplastic brain tissue, or PBMCs (not recorded which). The receptors derive from a human donor with low-grade glioma or glioblastoma, undergoing nonglioma brain surgery, or in good health (not recorded which).

This clonotype was detected many times. V is TRBV6-1 and J is TRBJ1-3; maybe TRBD1 (5 bases). Germline assignment: CDR1 MNHNS and CDR2 SASEGT. Trimming removed 5 bases at V and 2 bases at J, with 19 bases between. This CDR3 spans 17 amino acids. The CDR3 here is CASSLGPRGVTGNTIYF. In nucleotides, the CDR3 is TGTGCCAGCAGTCTGGGACCAAGAGGGGTTACTGGAAACACCATATATTTT.

Turning to this clonotype: A much larger clone differs from this one at a single base, so this may be a read error. This chain connects TRBV29-1 to TRBJ2-7, with D unclear. The CDR3 extends over 13 amino acids. Germline V CDR1 and CDR2: SQVTM, ANQGSEA. V lost 1 base, J lost 0 bases, and 7 bases lay in between. The CDR3 nucleotides are TGCAGCGTTGAAGGGGTAGACTCCTACGAGCAGTACTTC. Translating it yields CSVEGVDSYEQYF.

Many counts were recorded for this clonotype. The rearrangement links TRBV29-1 to TRBJ2-7; D not certain. This CDR3 spans 11 amino acids. The germline CDR1 and CDR2 sequences are SQVTM and ANQGSEA. V was trimmed by 2 bases and J by 5 bases, leaving 7 bases between them. The CDR3 coding sequence is TGCAGCGTTGAAAGGCAGGACGAGCAGTACTTC. Residues: CSVERQDEQYF.

Notes on this clonotype: This may arise from a read error, as a much more abundant clone is one base away. V and J are TRBV20-1 and TRBJ2-1; either TRBD1 or TRBD2 may fit D (6 bases each). The germline V gene encodes CDR1 DFQATT and CDR2 SNEGSKA (reference sequence). The V and J ends lost 0 bases and 5 bases respectively, with 14 bases between them. The CDR3 extends over 15 amino acids. The CDR3 DNA sequence: TGCAGTGCTAGAGATGGGGGGCTATGGGACAATGAGCAGTTCTTC. It encodes CSARDGGLWDNEQFF.

This clonotype was detected ten times or more. This chain links TRBV29-1 with TRBJ2-5, with D uncertain. The germline CDR1 and CDR2 sequences are SQVTM and ANQGSEA. Between the trimmed V and J ends, which lost 3 bases and 5 bases, there was a span of 10 bases. This CDR3 has 12 residues. CDR3 sequence: CSVDSLFETQYF. Written as DNA, the CDR3 is TGCAGCGTTGATTCGCTCTTCGAGACCCAGTACTTC.

This clonotype was seen at least ten times. The chain couples TRBV6-2 or TRBV6-3 to TRBJ1-1, with D uncertain. V shed 3 bases and J shed 1 base, with 15 bases lying between them. CDR3 length equals 16 residues. The germline CDR1 and CDR2 sequences are MNHEY and SVGEGT. This CDR3 reads CASSYTKWGTNTEAFF. Here the CDR3 DNA reads TGTGCCAGCAGTTATACTAAATGGGGAACGAACACTGAAGCTTTCTTT.